Listed below are T cell receptor beta chains from one sample, sequenced in a study of CD8 T cells in Susac syndrome. TCRdb reprocessed the immunoSEQ multiplex PCR reads via MiXCR and lists one record per CDR3 protein. The sample consists of around 110,000 distinct CDR3 sequences, 94% of them appearing once. Input material: CD8+ T cells from PBMCs. The source of these receptors is a human donor with Susac syndrome. CDR3s include the opening cysteine and the closing phenylalanine or tryptophan. Fields, in order: D gene, clone size, V gene, CDR3 protein. A D gene is named only where the DNA matches it firmly. For some rows the clone size is stated as once, few or many, or as a class when expanded; others skip it.

d_call: TRBD1
clone_size: few
v_call: TRBV20-1
cdr3_aa: CSARGQGNVNSPLHF

d_call: TRBD2
clone_size: -
v_call: TRBV7-9
cdr3_aa: CASSLGGGSGNEQFF

d_call: -
clone_size: -
v_call: TRBV7-8
cdr3_aa: CASEEGSTDTQYF

d_call: -
clone_size: -
v_call: TRBV27
cdr3_aa: CASSFQRASYNSPLHF

d_call: TRBD2
clone_size: -
v_call: TRBV7-9
cdr3_aa: CASSFSGTSTHEQFF

d_call: -
clone_size: -
v_call: TRBV15
cdr3_aa: CATSRAGYEQYF

d_call: TRBD1
clone_size: once
v_call: TRBV3-1
cdr3_aa: CASSHHGRQGSYEQYF

d_call: -
clone_size: -
v_call: TRBV7-2
cdr3_aa: CASSSPHSPLHF

d_call: -
clone_size: few
v_call: TRBV13
cdr3_aa: CASSPGKETQYF

d_call: -
clone_size: -
v_call: TRBV27
cdr3_aa: CASSLGLYYNEQFF

d_call: TRBD2
clone_size: -
v_call: TRBV4-3
cdr3_aa: CASSQEPSGGRTDTQYF

d_call: -
clone_size: -
v_call: TRBV7-8
cdr3_aa: CASSFLWGRARSANEQYF

d_call: -
clone_size: -
v_call: TRBV7-9
cdr3_aa: CASSLTGRGSYNEQFF

d_call: TRBD2
clone_size: -
v_call: TRBV2
cdr3_aa: CASSEPTSGGHTGELFF

d_call: TRBD1
clone_size: -
v_call: TRBV28
cdr3_aa: CASSLGQGNGELFF

d_call: -
clone_size: once
v_call: TRBV6-5
cdr3_aa: CASTGRGGDQPQHF

d_call: -
clone_size: -
v_call: TRBV7-3
cdr3_aa: CASTLTVGGSYNEQFF

d_call: TRBD2
clone_size: once
v_call: TRBV7-6
cdr3_aa: CASSLLQRGGTDTQYF

d_call: -
clone_size: -
v_call: TRBV2
cdr3_aa: CAIQTRGLNEQFF

d_call: -
clone_size: few
v_call: TRBV6-4
cdr3_aa: CASSGYANTGELFF

d_call: -
clone_size: -
v_call: TRBV19
cdr3_aa: CASSTGVSYNEQFF

d_call: TRBD1
clone_size: -
v_call: TRBV13
cdr3_aa: CASSPGDRGGVDGYTF